The 23 T cell receptor beta chains given below trace back to one sample, sequenced in a study of blood T cell repertoires in COVID-19. The table came from immunoSEQ multiplex PCR; TCRdb's copy has only in-frame clones and leaves some out. In the table there are roughly 150,000 clones, nearly 85% of which are singletons. Sequencing used PBMCs or T cells enriched from blood (not recorded which). Every receptor here comes from a man between 45 and 60 years old in a cohort exposed to, infected with or recovered from COVID-19 (not recorded which).

The chain uses TRBV28 and TRBJ2-1; D is possibly TRBD2 (6 bases). The germline CDR1 and CDR2 sequences are MDHEN and SYDVKM. V was cut by 8 bases and J by 4 bases, with 24 bases left in between. The CDR3 is 17 amino acids. CDR3 residues: CASGWVADGGNYNEQFF. In DNA form, the CDR3 reads TGTGCCAGCGGTTGGGTAGCTGACGGCGGGAATTACAATGAGCAGTTCTTC. The full variable domain, its missing parts supplied by reference TRBV28 and TRBJ2-1, is DVKVTQSSRYLVKRTGEKVFLECVQDMDHENMFWYRQDPGLGLRLIYFSYDVKMKEKGDIPEGYSVSREKKERFSLILESASTNQTSMYLCASGWVADGGNYNEQFFGPGTRLTVL.

This clone was seen a single time. The genes are TRBV5-1 and TRBJ2-1; tentatively, D is TRBD1 (6 bases). The germline V gene has CDR1 SGHRS and CDR2 YFSETQ. Trimming removed 0 bases from V and 8 bases from J, with 9 bases in between. There are 13 residues in the CDR3. The CDR3, as DNA: TGCGCCAGCAGCTTGGGTCAGGGGTATGAGCAGTTCTTC. Translation: CASSLGQGYEQFF.

The V gene is TRBV4-1, the J gene TRBJ2-7; D is unresolved. The germline gives CDR1 MGHRA, CDR2 YSYEKL. Trimming took off 5 bases at V and 0 bases at J, with 14 bases between the two ends. The CDR3 is made up of 15 amino acids. The CDR3 spells CASSFQAPGSYEQYF. The CDR3 region has the DNA TGCGCCAGCAGCTTTCAGGCCCCCGGCTCCTACGAGCAGTACTTC.

The V and J genes are TRBV2 and TRBJ2-3; 9 bases align to TRBD2. CDR3 length: 15 amino acids. With V trimmed by 4 bases and J by 2 bases, 4 bases remained unmatched. Germline V gene lookup returns CDR1 SNHLY and CDR2 FYNNEI. Here the CDR3 DNA reads TGTGCCAGCAGTGGGGGGACTAGCCCCACAGATACGCAGTATTTT. As protein: CASSGGTSPTDTQYF.

V usage is TRBV30 and J usage is TRBJ1-1; D is perhaps TRBD1 (5 bases). Germline loops: CDR1 GTSNPN, CDR2 SVGIG (reference sequence). Deletions cut 0 bases from V and 3 bases from J, with 14 bases between. This CDR3 region has 15 residues. The CDR3: CAWSVGGTGYTEAFF. The DNA of the CDR3 is TGTGCCTGGAGTGTAGGCGGGACGGGCTACACTGAAGCTTTCTTT.

This sequence joins TRBV15 and TRBJ1-5, with D hard to call. Between the trimmed V and J ends, which lost 1 base and 5 bases, there was a span of 12 bases. The V gene's germline CDR1 is LNHNV and CDR2 YYDKDF (reference sequence). The CDR3 is made up of 15 amino acids. The chain's CDR3 is CATSRAWEWDQPQHF. The CDR3 coding sequence is TGTGCCACCAGCAGAGCGTGGGAGTGGGATCAGCCCCAGCATTTT.

This chain connects TRBV7-9 to TRBJ1-2; D is possibly TRBD1 (6 bases). The CDR3 runs 11 residues. Trimming left V 5 bases short and J 7 bases short, with 8 bases between. The V gene's germline CDR1 is SEHNR and CDR2 FQNEAQ (reference sequence). The chain's CDR3 is CASSHRAGYTF. The CDR3 nucleotides are TGTGCCAGCAGCCACAGGGCTGGCTACACCTTC.

V gene TRBV24-1 combines with J gene TRBJ2-7, with D maybe TRBD2 (5 bases). V was trimmed by 2 bases and J by 0 bases, leaving 7 bases between them. Germline values: CDR1 KGHDR, CDR2 SFDVKD. CDR3 length equals 14 residues. CDR3 residues: CATSDSGSSYEQYF. CDR3 nucleotide sequence: TGTGCCACCAGTGATTCTGGGAGCTCCTACGAGCAGTACTTC.

The J gene is TRBJ2-7, the V gene TRBV27; 13 bases align to TRBD2. Germline loops: CDR1 MNHEY, CDR2 SMNVEV (reference sequence). J lost 2 bases, V lost 5 bases, and 3 bases had no gene match. The CDR3 is made up of 15 amino acids. CDR3 DNA: TGTGCCAGCAGTCCCGGGACTAGCGGGACCTACGAGCAGTACTTC. Protein sequence: CASSPGTSGTYEQYF.

The chain combines TRBV14 with TRBJ1-5; the match to TRBD1 covers 7 bases. The length of the CDR3 is 15 residues. Per the germline V gene, CDR1 is SGHDN and CDR2 is FVKESK. V dropped 4 bases and J dropped 6; count of bases not matched to a gene: 9. The CDR3 DNA sequence: TGTGCCAGCAGCCCTAGGGGGCCCGGGACTCAGCCCCAGCATTTT. Amino acid sequence: CASSPRGPGTQPQHF.

The rearrangement uses TRBV18 and TRBJ2-7; 12 nucleotides match TRBD2. Trimming cost V 4 bases and J 2 bases; bases outside gene matches: 3. Per germline, CDR1 KGHSH and CDR2 LQKENI. The CDR3 runs 15 residues. DNA for the CDR3: TGTGCCAGCTCACGCCTAGCGGGAGGGACCTACGAGCAGTACTTC. Residues: CASSRLAGGTYEQYF.

Written as DNA, the CDR3 is TGTGCCAGCAGCCACGTGACCCGGGACAGGGGGCCGGGCAATCAGCCCCAGCATTTT. This translates into CASSHVTRDRGPGNQPQHF. The chain has TRBV3-1 (or the pseudogene TRBV3-2) and TRBJ1-5; TRBD1 agrees at 12 bases. The CDR3 is 19 residues long. CDR1 and CDR2 (germline): LGHDT, YNNKEL (reference sequence). V lost 3 bases and J lost 2; bases outside the gene matches: 11.

The V and J genes are TRBV18 and TRBJ1-5; the D gene is possibly TRBD1 (6 bases). V shed 2 bases and J shed 3 bases, with 11 bases lying between them. The CDR3 consists of 15 residues. Germline CDR1 and CDR2: KGHSH and LQKENI. This CDR3 reads CASSPGGGYNQPQHF. The CDR3 DNA follows: TGTGCCAGCTCACCAGGGGGCGGCTACAATCAGCCCCAGCATTTT.

The chain is built from TRBV4-1 and TRBJ1-5; 8 bases are a match to TRBD1. V lost 1 base to trimming and J lost 6 bases; unmatched junction nucleotides: 8. CDR1 MGHRA and CDR2 YSYEKL come from the germline V gene. This CDR3 comprises 16 residues. The CDR3 loop is CASSQALGQGFQPQHF. The CDR3 DNA reads as TGCGCCAGCAGCCAAGCCCTAGGACAGGGTTTTCAGCCCCAGCATTTT.

The rearrangement joins TRBV24-1 to TRBJ1-2; TRBD1 might be the D (6 bases). Germline-derived CDR1 and CDR2 are KGHDR and SFDVKD. Trimming removed 5 bases from V and 6 bases from J, with 12 bases in between. There are 13 residues in the CDR3. The CDR3 loop is CATSGQDFDGYTF. CDR3 sequence (DNA): TGTGCCACCAGTGGACAGGATTTCGATGGCTACACCTTC.

The rearrangement links TRBV6-5 to TRBJ2-2, with D tentatively TRBD2 (5 bases). Germline V CDR1 and CDR2: MNHEY, SVGAGI. There are 12 residues in the CDR3. V lost 5 bases, J lost 4 bases, and 5 bases lay in between. CDR3 sequence reads: CASSRGTGELFF. CDR3 DNA sequence: TGTGCCAGCAGTCGGGGCACCGGGGAGCTGTTTTTT.

The chain is built from TRBV30 and TRBJ1-2; 8 nucleotides line up with TRBD1. Germline V gene data show CDR1 as GTSNPN and CDR2 as SVGIG (reference sequence). The CDR3 totals 15 residues. J lost 8 bases, V lost 4 bases, and 15 bases had no gene match. The CDR3 reads CAWTLAGQGARGYTF. As DNA, the CDR3 is TGTGCCTGGACCCTCGCCGGGCAGGGGGCAAGGGGCTACACCTTC.

A few counts support this clone. A junction end diverges from the germline sequence, so it may reflect a read error. This chain links TRBV12-3 or TRBV12-4 with TRBJ2-7, with 11 bases matching TRBD2. This CDR3 comprises 13 residues. As DNA, the CDR3 is TGTGCCAGCAGTCTAGCGGGGGGTGACGAGCAGTACTTC. It yields the protein CASSLAGGDEQYF.

For the CDR3, the DNA is TGCGCCAGCAGCCAAGCAGGGGGTGGGGGGGAGCTGTTTTTT. The encoded protein is CASSQAGGGGELFF. V usage is TRBV4-3 and J usage is TRBJ2-2, with TRBD1 matching 7 bases. Trimming at V came to 1 base and at J to 8 bases, leaving 4 bases not matched to a gene. This CDR3 region has 14 residues. CDR1 LGHNA and CDR2 YSLEER come from the germline V gene.

This clone was recorded a few times. The gene calls are TRBV6-2 or TRBV6-3 and TRBJ2-1; 9 positions agree with TRBD1. The trim removed 4 bases at V and 3 bases at J, leaving 4 bases unmatched. This CDR3 spans 15 amino acids. Germline V gene sequence: CDR1 MNHEY, CDR2 SVGEGT. The CDR3 region is CASSSRDRVYNEQFF. Here the CDR3 DNA reads TGTGCCAGCAGTTCCCGGGACAGGGTCTACAATGAGCAGTTCTTC.

V and J are TRBV12-3 or TRBV12-4 and TRBJ1-1; D is unclear. The V end lost 3 bases, the J end lost 7 bases, and 6 bases lay between the germline ends. The CDR3 is 11 amino acids. The CDR3 DNA sequence: TGTGCCAGCAGTTTTTCAGGTGAAGCTTTCTTT. Amino acid sequence: CASSFSGEAFF.

This clone occurred a few times. The gene calls are TRBV2 and TRBJ2-1; 7 positions match TRBD2. The junction had 8 bases not matched to a gene; V was cut back by 6 bases and J by 9 bases. Per the germline V gene, CDR1 is SNHLY and CDR2 is FYNNEI. This CDR3 is 13 amino acids long. The CDR3 region is CASSPRPGGEQFF. CDR3 DNA: TGTGCCAGCAGCCCCCGGCCGGGGGGTGAGCAGTTCTTC.

The chain joins TRBV19 to TRBJ2-5; weak D call: TRBD1 (5 bases). Germline CDR1 reads LNHDA; CDR2 reads SQIVND (reference sequence). The V gene lost 5 bases and the J gene lost 4 bases, with 14 bases spanning the gap. The CDR3 runs 14 residues. CDR3 sequence reads: CASSQQGPGETQYF. DNA of the CDR3: TGTGCCAGTAGTCAGCAGGGTCCTGGAGAGACCCAGTACTTC.